What follows describes a single TCR beta chain. This entry belongs to a study of T cells in tumors after PD-1 blockade. Study in general: Blood samples averaged about 120,000 templates (range about 24,679-260,000) and more than 35,000 unique clonotypes.

The assay was immunoSEQ multiplex PCR, and TCRdb's table has in-frame clones only and misses some. The sample comprises around 45,000 clones, about four fifths of which are singletons, and 16% rests with the top ten. CDR1 and CDR2 (germline): SGHDN, FVKESK. This CDR3 is 21 amino acids long. V gave up 0 bases and J gave up 0 bases; unmatched junction bases: 9. The sequence came from a human donor with basal cell carcinoma. This specimen was PBMCs, taken before anti-PD-1 treatment. This chain uses TRBV14 with TRBJ2-2; 14 nucleotides agree with TRBD2. CDR3 in amino acids: CASSQEGLAGEMGPNTGELFF. CDR3 bases: TGTGCCAGCAGCCAAGAGGGACTAGCGGGAGAAATGGGCCCGAACACCGGGGAGCTGTTTTTT.